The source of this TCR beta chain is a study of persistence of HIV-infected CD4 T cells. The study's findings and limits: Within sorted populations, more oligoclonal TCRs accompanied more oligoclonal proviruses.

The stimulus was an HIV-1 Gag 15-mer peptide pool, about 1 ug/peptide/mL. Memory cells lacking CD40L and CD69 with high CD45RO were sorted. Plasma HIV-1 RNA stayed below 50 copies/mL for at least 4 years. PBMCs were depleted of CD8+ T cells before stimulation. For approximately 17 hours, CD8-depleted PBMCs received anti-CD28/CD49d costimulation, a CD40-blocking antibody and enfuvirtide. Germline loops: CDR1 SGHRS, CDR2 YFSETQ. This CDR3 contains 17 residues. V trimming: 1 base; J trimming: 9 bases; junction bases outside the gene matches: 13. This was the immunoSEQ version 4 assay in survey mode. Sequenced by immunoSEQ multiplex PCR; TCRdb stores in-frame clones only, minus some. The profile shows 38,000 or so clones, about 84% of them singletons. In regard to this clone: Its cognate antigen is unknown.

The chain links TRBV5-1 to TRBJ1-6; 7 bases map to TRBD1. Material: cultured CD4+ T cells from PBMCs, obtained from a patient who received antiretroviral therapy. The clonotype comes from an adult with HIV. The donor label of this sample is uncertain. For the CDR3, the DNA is TGCGCCAGCAGCTTGAACTCTCAGGAGGGGGCGGCTTCACCCCTCCACTTT. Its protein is CASSLNSQEGAASPLHF.